The T cell receptor beta chain described here comes from a study of OX40 agonist ivuxolimab in advanced cancers. The data were produced by immunoSEQ multiplex PCR, yet TCRdb's version contains in-frame clones alone and is incomplete. The sample carries fewer than 80,000 clones, just under 85% recorded once. Trimming removed 6 bases at V and 4 bases at J, with 18 bases between. CDR3 length: 15 residues. The germline V gene encodes CDR1 MRHNA and CDR2 SNTAGT. The rearrangement links TRBV6-4 to TRBJ1-1; tentative D call: TRBD1 (5 bases). The material was CD4+ or CD8+ T cells sorted from blood, obtained in a trial of the OX40 agonist ivuxolimab. The origin of this receptor is an adult with an advanced solid tumor such as melanoma, head and neck, liver or kidney cancer. Written as DNA, the CDR3 is TGTGCCAGCAGCCCTTCGGGGACTTGGGGCACTGAAGCTTTCTTT. Protein product: CASSPSGTWGTEAFF.